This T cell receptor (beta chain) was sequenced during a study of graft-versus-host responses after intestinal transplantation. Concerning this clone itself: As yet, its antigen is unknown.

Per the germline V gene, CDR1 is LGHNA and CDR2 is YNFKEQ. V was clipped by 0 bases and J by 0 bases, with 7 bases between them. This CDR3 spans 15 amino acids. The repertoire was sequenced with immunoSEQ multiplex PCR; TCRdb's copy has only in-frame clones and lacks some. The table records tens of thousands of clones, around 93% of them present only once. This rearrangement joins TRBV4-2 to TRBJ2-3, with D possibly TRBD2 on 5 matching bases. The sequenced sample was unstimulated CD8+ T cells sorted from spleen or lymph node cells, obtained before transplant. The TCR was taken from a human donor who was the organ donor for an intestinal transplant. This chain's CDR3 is CASSQEAASTDTQYF. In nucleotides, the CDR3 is TGTGCCAGCAGCCAAGAAGCGGCTAGCACAGATACGCAGTATTTT.